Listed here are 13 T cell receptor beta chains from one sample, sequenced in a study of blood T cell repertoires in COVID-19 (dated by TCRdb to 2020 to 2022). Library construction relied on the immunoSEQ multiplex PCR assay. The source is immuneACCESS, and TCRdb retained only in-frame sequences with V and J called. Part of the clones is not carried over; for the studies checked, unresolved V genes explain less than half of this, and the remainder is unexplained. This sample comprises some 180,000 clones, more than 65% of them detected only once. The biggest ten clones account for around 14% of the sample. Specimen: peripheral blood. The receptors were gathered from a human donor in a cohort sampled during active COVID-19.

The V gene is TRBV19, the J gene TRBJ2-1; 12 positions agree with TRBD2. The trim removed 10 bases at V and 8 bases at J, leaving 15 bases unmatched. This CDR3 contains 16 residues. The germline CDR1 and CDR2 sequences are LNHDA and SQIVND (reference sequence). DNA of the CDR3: TGTGCCACATCAGGGCTAGCGGGAGGGATGGGCTATGAGCAGTTCTTC. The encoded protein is CATSGLAGGMGYEQFF.

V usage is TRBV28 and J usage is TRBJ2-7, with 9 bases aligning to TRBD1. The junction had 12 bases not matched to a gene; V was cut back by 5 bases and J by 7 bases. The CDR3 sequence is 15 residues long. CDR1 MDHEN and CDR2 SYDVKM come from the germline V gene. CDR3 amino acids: CASSLPGQGLGEQYF. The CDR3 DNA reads TGTGCCAGCAGTCTCCCGGGACAGGGCTTGGGGGAGCAGTACTTC.

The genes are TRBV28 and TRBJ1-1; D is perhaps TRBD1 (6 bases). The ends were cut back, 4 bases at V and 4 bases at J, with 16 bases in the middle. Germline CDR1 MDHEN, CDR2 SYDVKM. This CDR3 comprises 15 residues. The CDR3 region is CASSSLTGGSTEAFF. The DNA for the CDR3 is TGTGCCAGCAGTTCACTGACAGGCGGGAGCACTGAAGCTTTCTTT. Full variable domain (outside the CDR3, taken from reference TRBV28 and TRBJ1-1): DVKVTQSSRYLVKRTGEKVFLECVQDMDHENMFWYRQDPGLGLRLIYFSYDVKMKEKGDIPEGYSVSREKKERFSLILESASTNQTSMYLCASSSLTGGSTEAFFGQGTRLTVV.

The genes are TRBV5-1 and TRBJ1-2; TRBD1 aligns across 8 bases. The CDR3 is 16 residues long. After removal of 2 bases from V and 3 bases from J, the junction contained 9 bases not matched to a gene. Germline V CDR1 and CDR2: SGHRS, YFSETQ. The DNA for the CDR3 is TGCGCCAGCAGCTTAGACAGGGGCGAATTTGACTATGGCTACACCTTC. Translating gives CASSLDRGEFDYGYTF.

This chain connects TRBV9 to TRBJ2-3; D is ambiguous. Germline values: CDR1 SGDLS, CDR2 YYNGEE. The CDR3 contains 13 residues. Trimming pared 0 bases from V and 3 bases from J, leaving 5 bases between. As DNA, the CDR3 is TGTGCCAGCAGCGTAGCTCCGACAGATACGCAGTATTTT. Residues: CASSVAPTDTQYF.

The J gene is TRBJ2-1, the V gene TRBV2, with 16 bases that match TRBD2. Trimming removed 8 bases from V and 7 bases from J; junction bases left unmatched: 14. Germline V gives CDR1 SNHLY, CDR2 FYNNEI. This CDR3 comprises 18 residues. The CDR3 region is CASLPGLAGGQKGNEQFF. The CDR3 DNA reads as TGTGCCAGCTTACCGGGACTAGCGGGAGGGCAAAAGGGAAATGAGCAGTTCTTC.

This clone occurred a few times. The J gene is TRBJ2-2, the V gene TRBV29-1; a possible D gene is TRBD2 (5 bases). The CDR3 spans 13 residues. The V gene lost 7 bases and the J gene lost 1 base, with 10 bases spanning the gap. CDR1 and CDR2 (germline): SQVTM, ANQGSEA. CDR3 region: CSAEGQNTGELFF. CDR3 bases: TGCAGCGCCGAGGGCCAGAACACCGGGGAGCTGTTTTTT.

CDR3 DNA: TGTGCCAGCAGCTTAAACGCCGGGCAGGGGCGGGCCTATGGCTACACCTTC. Its translation: CASSLNAGQGRAYGYTF. The chain employs TRBV7-2 and TRBJ1-2, with a possible D match to TRBD1 (6 bases). CDR1 and CDR2 from the germline V gene are SGHTA and FQGNSA. Deletions cut 2 bases from V and 4 bases from J, with 20 bases between. This CDR3 has 17 residues.

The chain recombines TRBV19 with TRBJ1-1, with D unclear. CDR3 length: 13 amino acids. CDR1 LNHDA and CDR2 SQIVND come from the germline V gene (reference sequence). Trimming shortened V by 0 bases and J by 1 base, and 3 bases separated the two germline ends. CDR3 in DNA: TGTGCCAGTAGTATAGACCAGAACACTGAAGCTTTCTTT. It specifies CASSIDQNTEAFF.

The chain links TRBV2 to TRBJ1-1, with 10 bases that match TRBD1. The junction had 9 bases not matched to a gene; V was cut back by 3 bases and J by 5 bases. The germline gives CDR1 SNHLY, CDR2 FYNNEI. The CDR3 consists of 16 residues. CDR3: CASSDTATGGFTEAFF. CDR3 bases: TGTGCCAGCAGTGATACAGCGACAGGGGGCTTTACTGAAGCTTTCTTT.

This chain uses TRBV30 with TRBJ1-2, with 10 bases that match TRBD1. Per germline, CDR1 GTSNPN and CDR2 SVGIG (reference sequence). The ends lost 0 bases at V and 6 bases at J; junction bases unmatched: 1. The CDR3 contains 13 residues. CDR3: CAWSVGTGDGYTF. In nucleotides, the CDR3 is TGTGCCTGGAGTGTAGGGACAGGGGATGGCTACACCTTC.

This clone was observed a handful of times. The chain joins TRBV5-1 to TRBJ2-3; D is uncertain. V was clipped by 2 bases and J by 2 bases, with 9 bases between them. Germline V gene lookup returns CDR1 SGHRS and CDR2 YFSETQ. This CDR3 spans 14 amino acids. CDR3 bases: TGCGCCAGCAGCTTCGGTGTATTCACAGATACGCAGTATTTT. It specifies CASSFGVFTDTQYF.

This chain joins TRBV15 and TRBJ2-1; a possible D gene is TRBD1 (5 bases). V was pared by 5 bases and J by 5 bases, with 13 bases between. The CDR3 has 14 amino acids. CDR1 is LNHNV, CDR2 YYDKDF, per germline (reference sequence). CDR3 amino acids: CATSPRARNNEQFF. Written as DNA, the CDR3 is TGTGCCACCAGCCCCAGGGCCAGGAACAATGAGCAGTTCTTC.